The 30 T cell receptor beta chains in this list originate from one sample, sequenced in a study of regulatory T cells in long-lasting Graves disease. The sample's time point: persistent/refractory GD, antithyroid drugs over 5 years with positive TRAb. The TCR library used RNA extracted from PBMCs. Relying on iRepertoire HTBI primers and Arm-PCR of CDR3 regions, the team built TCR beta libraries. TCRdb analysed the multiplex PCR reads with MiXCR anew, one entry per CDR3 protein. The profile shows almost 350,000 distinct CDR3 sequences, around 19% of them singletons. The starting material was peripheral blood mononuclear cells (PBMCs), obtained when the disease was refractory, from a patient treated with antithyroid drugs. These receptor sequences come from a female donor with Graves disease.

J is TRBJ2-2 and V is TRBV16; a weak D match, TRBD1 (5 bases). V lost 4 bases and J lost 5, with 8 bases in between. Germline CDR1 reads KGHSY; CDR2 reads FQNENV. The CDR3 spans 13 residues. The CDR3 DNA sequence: TGTGCCAGCAGCCTAAGACAGACCGGGGAGCTGTTTTTT. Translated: CASSLRQTGELFF.

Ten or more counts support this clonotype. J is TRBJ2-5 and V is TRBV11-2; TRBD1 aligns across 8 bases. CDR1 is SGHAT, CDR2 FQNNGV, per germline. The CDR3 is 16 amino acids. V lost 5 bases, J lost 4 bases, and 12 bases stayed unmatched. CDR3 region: CASSGRDRPIGETQYF. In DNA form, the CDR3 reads TGTGCCAGCAGCGGACGGGACAGGCCCATTGGAGAGACCCAGTACTTC.

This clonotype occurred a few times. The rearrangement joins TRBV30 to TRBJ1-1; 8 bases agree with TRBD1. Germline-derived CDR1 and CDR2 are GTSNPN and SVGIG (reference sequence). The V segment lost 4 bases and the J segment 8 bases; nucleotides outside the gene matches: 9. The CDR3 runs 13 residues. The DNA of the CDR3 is TGTGCCTGGACGGCTACGACAGGGGCCGAAGCTTTCTTT. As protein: CAWTATTGAEAFF.

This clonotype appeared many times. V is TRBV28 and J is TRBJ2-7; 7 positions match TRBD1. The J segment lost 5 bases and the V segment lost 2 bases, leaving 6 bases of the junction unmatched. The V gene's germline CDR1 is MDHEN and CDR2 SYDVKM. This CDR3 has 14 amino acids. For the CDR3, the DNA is TGTGCCAGCAGTTTACCACAGGGGCGCAACGAGCAGTACTTC. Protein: CASSLPQGRNEQYF.

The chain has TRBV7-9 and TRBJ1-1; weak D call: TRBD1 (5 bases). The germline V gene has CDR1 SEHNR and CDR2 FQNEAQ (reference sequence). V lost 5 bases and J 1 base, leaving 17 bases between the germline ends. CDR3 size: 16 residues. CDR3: CASSNPKGKGNTEAFF. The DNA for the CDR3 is TGTGCCAGCAGCAATCCCAAGGGGAAGGGGAACACTGAAGCTTTCTTT.

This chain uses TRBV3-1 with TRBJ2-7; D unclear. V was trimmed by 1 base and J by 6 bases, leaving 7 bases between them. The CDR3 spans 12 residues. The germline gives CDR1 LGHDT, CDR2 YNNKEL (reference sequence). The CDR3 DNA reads TGTGCCAGCAGCCAAGGTAAAGGCGAGCAGTACTTC. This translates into CASSQGKGEQYF.

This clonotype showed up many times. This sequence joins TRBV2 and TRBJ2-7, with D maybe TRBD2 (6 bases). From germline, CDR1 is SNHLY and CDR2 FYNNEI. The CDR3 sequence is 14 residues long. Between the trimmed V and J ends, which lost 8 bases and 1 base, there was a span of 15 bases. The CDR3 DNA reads TGTGCCAGCCGTACCGGGACTTCATCCTACGAGCAGTACTTC. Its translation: CASRTGTSSYEQYF.

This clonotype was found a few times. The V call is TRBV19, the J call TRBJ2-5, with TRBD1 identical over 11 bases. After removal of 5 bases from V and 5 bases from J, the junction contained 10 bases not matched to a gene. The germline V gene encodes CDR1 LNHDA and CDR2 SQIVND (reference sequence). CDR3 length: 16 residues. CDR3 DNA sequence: TGTGCCAGTAGTGCCCCCAAGGGACAGGGGGGGGAGACCCAGTACTTC. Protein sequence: CASSAPKGQGGETQYF.

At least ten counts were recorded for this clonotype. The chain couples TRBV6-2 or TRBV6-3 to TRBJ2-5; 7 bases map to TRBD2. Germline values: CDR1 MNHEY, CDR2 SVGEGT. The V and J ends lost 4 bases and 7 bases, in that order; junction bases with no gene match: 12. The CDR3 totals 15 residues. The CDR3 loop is CASSSGGPARGTQYF. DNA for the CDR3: TGTGCCAGCAGTTCGGGAGGACCAGCTAGGGGGACCCAGTACTTC.

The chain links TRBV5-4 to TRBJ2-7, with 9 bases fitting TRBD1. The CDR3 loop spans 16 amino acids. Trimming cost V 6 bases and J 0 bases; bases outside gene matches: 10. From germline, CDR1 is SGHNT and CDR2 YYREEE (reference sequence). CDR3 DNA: TGTGCCAGCAACGACTACAGGACAGGGGACTCCTACGAGCAGTACTTC. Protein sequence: CASNDYRTGDSYEQYF.

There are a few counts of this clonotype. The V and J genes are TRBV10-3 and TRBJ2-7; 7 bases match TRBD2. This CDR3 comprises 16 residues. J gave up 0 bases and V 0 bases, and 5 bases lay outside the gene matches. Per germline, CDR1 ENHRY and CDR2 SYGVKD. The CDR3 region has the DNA TGTGCCATCAGTGAGTCTCGGTGGGAGGGCTCCTACGAGCAGTACTTC. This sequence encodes CAISESRWEGSYEQYF.

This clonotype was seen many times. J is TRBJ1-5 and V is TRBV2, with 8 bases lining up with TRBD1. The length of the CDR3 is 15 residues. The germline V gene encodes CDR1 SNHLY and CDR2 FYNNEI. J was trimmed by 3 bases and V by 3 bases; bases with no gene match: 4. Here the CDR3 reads CASSERTGFNQPQHF. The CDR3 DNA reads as TGTGCCAGCAGTGAGAGGACAGGGTTCAATCAGCCCCAGCATTTT.

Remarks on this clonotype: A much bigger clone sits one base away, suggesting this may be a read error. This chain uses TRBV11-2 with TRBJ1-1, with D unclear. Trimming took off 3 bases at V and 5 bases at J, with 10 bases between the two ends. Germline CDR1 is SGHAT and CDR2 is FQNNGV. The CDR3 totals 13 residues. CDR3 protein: CASSFAVRTEAFF. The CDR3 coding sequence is TGTGCCAGCAGCTTTGCTGTTAGAACTGAAGCTTTCTTT.

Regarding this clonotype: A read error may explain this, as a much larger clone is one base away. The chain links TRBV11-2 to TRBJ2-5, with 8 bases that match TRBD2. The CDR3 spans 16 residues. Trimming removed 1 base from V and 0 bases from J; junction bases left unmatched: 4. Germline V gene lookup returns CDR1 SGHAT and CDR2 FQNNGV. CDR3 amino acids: CASSLGLAGHQETQYF. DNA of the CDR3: TGTGCCAGCAGCTTAGGGTTAGCGGGGCACCAAGAGACCCAGTACTTC. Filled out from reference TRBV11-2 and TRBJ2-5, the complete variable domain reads EAGVAQSPRYKIIEKRQSVAFWCNPISGHATLYWYQQILGQGPKLLIQFQNNGVVDDSQLPKDRFSAERLKGVDSTLKIQPAKLEDSAVYLCASSLGLAGHQETQYFGPGTRLLVL.

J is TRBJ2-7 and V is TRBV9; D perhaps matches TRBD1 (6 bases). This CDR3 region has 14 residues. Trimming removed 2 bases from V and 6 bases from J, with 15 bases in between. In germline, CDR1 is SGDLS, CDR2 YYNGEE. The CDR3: CASSVDPTGSEQYF. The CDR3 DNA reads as TGTGCCAGCAGCGTCGATCCGACAGGATCCGAGCAGTACTTC.

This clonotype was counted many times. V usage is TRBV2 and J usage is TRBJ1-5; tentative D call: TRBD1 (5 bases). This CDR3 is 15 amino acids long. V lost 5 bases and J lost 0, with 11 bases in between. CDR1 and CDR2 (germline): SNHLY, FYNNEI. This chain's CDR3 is CASSRQLYSNQPQHF. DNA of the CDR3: TGTGCCAGCAGTCGACAGTTATATAGCAATCAGCCCCAGCATTTT.

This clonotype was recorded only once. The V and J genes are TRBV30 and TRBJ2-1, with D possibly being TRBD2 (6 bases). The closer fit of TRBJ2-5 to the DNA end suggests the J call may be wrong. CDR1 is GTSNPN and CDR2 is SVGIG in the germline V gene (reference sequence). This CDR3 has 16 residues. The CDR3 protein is CAWSPFERLREETQYF. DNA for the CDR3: TGTGCCTGGAGTCCCTTCGAGCGCCTCCGGGAGGAGACCCAGTACTTC.

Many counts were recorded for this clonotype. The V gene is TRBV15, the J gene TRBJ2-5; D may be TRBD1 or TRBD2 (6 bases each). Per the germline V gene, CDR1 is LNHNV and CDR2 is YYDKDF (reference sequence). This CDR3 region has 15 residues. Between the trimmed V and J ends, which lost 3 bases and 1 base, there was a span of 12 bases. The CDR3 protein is CATSRTPGAQETQYF. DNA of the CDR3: TGTGCCACCAGCAGGACCCCGGGGGCCCAAGAGACCCAGTACTTC.

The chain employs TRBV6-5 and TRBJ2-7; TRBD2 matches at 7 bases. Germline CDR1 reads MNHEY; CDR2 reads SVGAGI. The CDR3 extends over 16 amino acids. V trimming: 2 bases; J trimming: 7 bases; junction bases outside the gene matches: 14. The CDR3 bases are TGTGCCAGCAGTTACGAAACGGCAGGGACTACGTGGGAGCAGTACTTC. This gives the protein CASSYETAGTTWEQYF.

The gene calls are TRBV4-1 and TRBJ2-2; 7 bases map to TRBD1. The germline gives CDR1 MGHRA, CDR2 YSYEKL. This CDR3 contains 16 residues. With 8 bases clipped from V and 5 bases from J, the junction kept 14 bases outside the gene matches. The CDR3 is CASRDHRGPQTGELFF. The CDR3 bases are TGCGCCAGCCGCGATCACAGGGGCCCCCAAACCGGGGAGCTGTTTTTT.

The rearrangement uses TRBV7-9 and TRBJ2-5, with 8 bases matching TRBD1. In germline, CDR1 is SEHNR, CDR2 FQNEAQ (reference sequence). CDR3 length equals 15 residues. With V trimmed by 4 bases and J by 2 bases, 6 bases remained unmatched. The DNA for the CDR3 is TGTGCCAGCAGCTCAAACAGGGGGAATCAAGAGACCCAGTACTTC. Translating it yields CASSSNRGNQETQYF. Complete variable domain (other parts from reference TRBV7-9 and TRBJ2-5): DTGVSQNPRHKITKRGQNVTFRCDPISEHNRLYWYRQTLGQGPEFLTYFQNEAQLEKSRLLSDRFSAERPKGSFSTLEIQRTEQGDSAMYLCASSSNRGNQETQYFGPGTRLLVL.

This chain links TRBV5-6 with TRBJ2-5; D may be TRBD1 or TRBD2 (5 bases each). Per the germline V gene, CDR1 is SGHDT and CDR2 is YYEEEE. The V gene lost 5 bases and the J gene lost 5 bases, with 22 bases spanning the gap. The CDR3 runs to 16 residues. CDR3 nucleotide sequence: TGTGCCAGCAGAGACGGGACCCCAAAGGGTCACGAGACCCAGTACTTC. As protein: CASRDGTPKGHETQYF.

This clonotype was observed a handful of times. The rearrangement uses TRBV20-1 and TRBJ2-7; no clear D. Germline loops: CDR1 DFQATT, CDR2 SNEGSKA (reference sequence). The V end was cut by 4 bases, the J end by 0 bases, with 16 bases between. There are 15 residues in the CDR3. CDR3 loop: CSANQAALSSYEQYF. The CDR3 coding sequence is TGCAGTGCTAACCAAGCTGCCCTCAGCTCCTACGAGCAGTACTTC.

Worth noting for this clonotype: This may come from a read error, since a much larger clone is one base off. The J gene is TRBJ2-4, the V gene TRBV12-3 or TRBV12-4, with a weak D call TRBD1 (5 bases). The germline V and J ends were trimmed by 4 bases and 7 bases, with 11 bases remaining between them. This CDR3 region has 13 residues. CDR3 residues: CASSWVAGNIQYF. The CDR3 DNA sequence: TGTGCCAGCAGTTGGGTCGCAGGGAACATTCAGTACTTC.

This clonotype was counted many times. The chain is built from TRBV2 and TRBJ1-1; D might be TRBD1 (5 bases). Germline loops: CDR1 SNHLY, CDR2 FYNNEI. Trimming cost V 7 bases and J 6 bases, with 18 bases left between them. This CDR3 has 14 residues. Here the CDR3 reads CASKDPQRGAEAFF. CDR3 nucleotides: TGTGCCAGCAAGGACCCCCAGCGGGGGGCTGAAGCTTTCTTT.

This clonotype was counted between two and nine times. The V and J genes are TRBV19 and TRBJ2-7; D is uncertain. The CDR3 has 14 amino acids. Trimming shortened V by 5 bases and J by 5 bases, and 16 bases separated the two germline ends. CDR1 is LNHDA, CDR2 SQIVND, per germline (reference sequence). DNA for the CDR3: TGTGCCAGTAGTCCCTCTGGAACGCGAGACGAGCAGTACTTC. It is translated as CASSPSGTRDEQYF.

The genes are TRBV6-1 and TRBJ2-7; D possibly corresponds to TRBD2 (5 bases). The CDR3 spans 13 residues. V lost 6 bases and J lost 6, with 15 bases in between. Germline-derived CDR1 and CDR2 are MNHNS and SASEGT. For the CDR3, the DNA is TGTGCCAGCAGGACACTAGTGAAGGGCGAGCAGTACTTC. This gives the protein CASRTLVKGEQYF.

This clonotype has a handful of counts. In DNA, the CDR3 is TGTGCCAGCAGGCGACTAGCGGGGCCCTACGAGCAGTACTTC. Translating gives CASRRLAGPYEQYF. This chain joins TRBV6-1 and TRBJ2-7; 11 bases match TRBD2. V shed 6 bases and J 2 bases; nucleotides not matched to a gene: 3. The CDR3 runs to 14 residues. CDR1 is MNHNS and CDR2 is SASEGT in the germline V gene.

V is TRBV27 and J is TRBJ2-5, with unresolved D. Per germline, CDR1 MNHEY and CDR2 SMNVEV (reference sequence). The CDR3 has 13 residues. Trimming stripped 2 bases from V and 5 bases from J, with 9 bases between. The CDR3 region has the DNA TGTGCCAGCAGTTTAAGTCTTGGGGAGACCCAGTACTTC. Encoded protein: CASSLSLGETQYF.

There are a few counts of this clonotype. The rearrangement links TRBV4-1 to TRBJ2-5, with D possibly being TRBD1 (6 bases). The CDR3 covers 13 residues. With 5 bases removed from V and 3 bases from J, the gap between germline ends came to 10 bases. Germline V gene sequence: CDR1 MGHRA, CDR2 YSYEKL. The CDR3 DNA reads TGCGCCAGCAGCGCACAGGGAAAAGAGACCCAGTACTTC. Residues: CASSAQGKETQYF.